This T cell receptor beta chain was retrieved from a study of blood T cells in healthy people across ages. RNA extraction gave at least 5.5 micrograms of total RNA per sample. The CDR3 runs 16 residues. V was clipped by 6 bases and J by 2 bases, with 18 bases between them. Germline V gene data show CDR1 as LGHNA and CDR2 as YSLEER. Only a few counts were recorded for this clonotype. Its specificity is unknown. Regarding the study as a whole: The unknown donor CMV status may have confounded expanded clonotype changes. Among T cells, TCR beta diversity per million cells dropped roughly linearly as age rose.

Using a J-beta primer mix together with a sample-barcoded 5' primer, a second PCR was run for about 6 to 11 cycles. Sequencing recovered at least 3 million CDR3-containing paired-end reads from each sample. One entry per CDR3 protein results from TCRdb running MiXCR on the 5' RACE reads. The data show about 780,000 distinct CDR3 sequences, 35% to 60% seen once. Sequences were obtained from blood. The source is a man older than 75 in good health. The rearrangement uses TRBV4-3 and TRBJ2-3; perhaps TRBD2 as D (6 bases). CDR3 amino acids: CASSPGRLGDTDTQYF. CDR3 sequence (DNA): TGCGCCAGCAGTCCGGGGAGGCTGGGGGACACAGATACGCAGTATTTT.